The present TCR beta chain was sequenced within a study of stem cell transplantation in POMP-related autoinflammatory disease. TCRdb keeps only in-frame clones here, not all; method: immunoSEQ multiplex PCR. This table has around 10,000 clones, around 84% appearing once. Germline V CDR1 and CDR2: SEHNR, FQNEAQ (reference sequence). V lost 11 bases and J 4 bases, leaving 8 bases between the germline ends. The CDR3 totals 10 residues. This clone was detected a few times. The antigen is unknown. The study, taken as a whole, reports: Patients with PRAID showed a restricted number of unique TRB V-J gene pairings. In patients with PRAID, every analyzed T-cell subset tended to show lower diversity and higher clonality.

This clonotype was obtained from a human donor with POMP-related autoinflammation and immune dysregulation (PRAID). Specimen: CD8+ T cells from PBMCs, collected before stem cell transplantation. V is TRBV7-9 and J is TRBJ1-2; D not certain. CDR3 sequence (DNA): TGTGCCGAAGAAGTCTATGGCTACACCTTC. Translating gives CAEEVYGYTF.